These 14 T cell receptor beta chains were all obtained from the same sample, sequenced in a study of radiotherapy plus CTLA-4 blockade in lung cancer. Here immunoSEQ multiplex PCR was the method, and the copy in TCRdb shows in-frame clones only, minus some. The data contain about 77,000 clones, under 75% of them singletons. The sequencing here drew on peripheral blood, taken from a patient treated with radiotherapy plus ipilimumab. The receptors were gathered from a human donor with non-small cell lung cancer whose response to radiotherapy plus ipilimumab could not be evaluated.

The rearrangement joins TRBV2 to TRBJ1-1; 9 bases fit TRBD1. With V trimmed by 6 bases and J by 5 bases, 7 bases remained unmatched. The CDR3 spans 14 residues. CDR1 and CDR2 from the germline V gene are SNHLY and FYNNEI. CDR3: CASRMGQGETEAFF. The CDR3 nucleotides read TGTGCCAGCAGAATGGGACAGGGAGAAACTGAAGCTTTCTTT.

The chain couples TRBV4-2 to TRBJ2-1, with TRBD2 as a possible D gene (6 bases). There are 17 residues in the CDR3. Germline V gives CDR1 LGHNA, CDR2 YNFKEQ. V was pared by 1 base and J by 3 bases, with 16 bases between. In DNA, the CDR3 is TGTGCCAGCAGCCAAGCTGGCTTGGGTAGCGGCTACAATGAGCAGTTCTTC. Its translation: CASSQAGLGSGYNEQFF.

The chain has TRBV4-1 and TRBJ1-1; 9 bases map to TRBD1. This CDR3 is built from 13 residues. The J segment lost 8 bases and the V segment lost 6 bases, leaving 7 bases of the junction unmatched. Germline V gene lookup returns CDR1 MGHRA and CDR2 YSYEKL. CDR3 protein: CASRRTGAPEAFF. Written as DNA, the CDR3 is TGCGCCAGCAGGCGGACAGGGGCGCCCGAAGCTTTCTTT.

The sample holds one count of this clone. The DNA for the CDR3 is TGCGCCAGCAGCCCGGACAGGGGGATCTCCTACAATGAGCAGTTCTTC. Its translation: CASSPDRGISYNEQFF. This sequence joins TRBV5-1 and TRBJ2-1; TRBD1 matches 10 bases. The CDR3 contains 16 residues. Trimming took 4 bases from V and 0 from J; bases not matched to a gene: 4. CDR1 and CDR2 (germline): SGHRS, YFSETQ.

The chain combines TRBV15 with TRBJ2-3, with 7 nucleotides matching TRBD1. Germline V gene lookup returns CDR1 LNHNV and CDR2 YYDKDF (reference sequence). V dropped 4 bases and J dropped 0; count of bases not matched to a gene: 7. There are 16 residues in the CDR3. The CDR3: CATSTKQGRSTDTQYF. CDR3 sequence (DNA): TGTGCCACCAGCACTAAACAGGGGAGAAGCACAGATACGCAGTATTTT.

CDR3 region: CASRPNRDSPLHF. The CDR3 nucleotides are TGTGCCAGCAGGCCGAACAGGGATTCACCCCTCCACTTT. The chain recombines TRBV6-5 with TRBJ1-6; D is possibly TRBD1 (6 bases). V dropped 6 bases and J dropped 8 bases, with 11 bases sitting between them. There are 13 residues in the CDR3. Germline CDR1 and CDR2: MNHEY and SVGAGI.

This clone is a singleton in its sample. This CDR3 is CASSVPGHVEQYF. CDR3 in DNA: TGCGCCAGCAGCGTCCCGGGACACGTCGAGCAGTACTTC. V and J are TRBV4-1 and TRBJ2-7; maybe TRBD1 (6 bases). CDR3 size: 13 residues. Trimming took 5 bases from V and 6 from J, leaving 14 bases between them. Looked up from germline, CDR1 is MGHRA and CDR2 is YSYEKL.

This clone was counted once. The rearrangement joins TRBV5-1 to TRBJ2-7, with D perhaps TRBD1 (6 bases). CDR3 length equals 14 residues. Trimming took 4 bases from V and 2 from J, leaving 13 bases between them. Germline values: CDR1 SGHRS, CDR2 YFSETQ. The CDR3 bases are TGCGCCAGCAGCCTGATTACAGGGACCTACGAGCAGTACTTC. This encodes CASSLITGTYEQYF.

This clone appeared a few times. The chain uses TRBV7-9 and TRBJ1-1; 8 bases agree with TRBD1. The germline CDR1 and CDR2 sequences are SEHNR and FQNEAQ (reference sequence). Trimming took 1 base from V and 8 from J; bases not matched to a gene: 3. This CDR3 spans 13 amino acids. CDR3 DNA sequence: TGTGCCAGCAGCTTAGACCGGGACAGGGAAGCTTTCTTT. Protein product: CASSLDRDREAFF. The full variable domain, rest sourced from reference TRBV7-9 and TRBJ1-1, is DTGVSQNPRHKITKRGQNVTFRCDPISEHNRLYWYRQTLGQGPEFLTYFQNEAQLEKSRLLSDRFSAERPKGSFSTLEIQRTEQGDSAMYLCASSLDRDREAFFGQGTRLTVV.

V gene TRBV6-6 combines with J gene TRBJ2-3; 8 positions match TRBD1. Germline CDR1 and CDR2: MNHNY and SVGAGI (reference sequence). Unmatched junction bases numbered 8, after V lost 6 bases and J lost 6 bases. The CDR3 runs 14 residues. CDR3 in amino acids: CASSHGQGGDTQYF. The CDR3 DNA reads TGTGCCAGCAGCCATGGACAGGGAGGCGATACGCAGTATTTT.

This clone appeared a single time. V and J are TRBV18 and TRBJ2-7; 14 nucleotides match TRBD2. CDR1 and CDR2 (germline): KGHSH, LQKENI. This CDR3 comprises 18 residues. V shed 3 bases, J shed 1 base, and the junction held 8 bases outside the gene matches. The DNA of the CDR3 is TGTGCCAGCTCACCGGGACTAGCGGGAGTAACTAAGTCCTACGAGCAGTACTTC. Translation: CASSPGLAGVTKSYEQYF.

This chain links TRBV2 with TRBJ1-2; D is possibly TRBD1 (5 bases). V lost 2 bases and J 7 bases, leaving 14 bases between the germline ends. Per the germline V gene, CDR1 is SNHLY and CDR2 is FYNNEI. CDR3 length equals 14 residues. The CDR3 bases are TGTGCCAGCAGTGAATCCCAGGGCGTGGGTGGCTACACCTTC. Translating it yields CASSESQGVGGYTF. The whole variable domain, remainder taken from reference TRBV2 and TRBJ1-2, is EPEVTQTPSHQVTQMGQEVILRCVPISNHLYFYWYRQILGQKVEFLVSFYNNEISEKSEIFDDQFSVERPDGSNFTLKIRSTKLEDSAMYFCASSESQGVGGYTFGSGTRLTVV.

The rearrangement uses TRBV11-3 and TRBJ2-5, with 14 bases lining up with TRBD2. The trim removed 4 bases at V and 5 bases at J, leaving 6 bases unmatched. The CDR3 is 16 residues long. Germline CDR1 is SGHNT and CDR2 is YENEEA. The CDR3 coding sequence is TGTGCCAGCAGCTCGGGGACTAGCGGGGGACGGGAGACCCAGTACTTC. Protein sequence: CASSSGTSGGRETQYF.

The chain recombines TRBV7-2 with TRBJ1-4, with TRBD1 identical over 8 bases. Losses at the gene ends were 5 bases for V and 8 bases for J; bases not matched to a gene: 7. CDR3 size: 14 residues. Germline V lookup: CDR1 SGHTA, CDR2 FQGNSA. In DNA form, the CDR3 reads TGTGCCAGCAGCAAGCGGACAGGGTACGAAAAACTGTTTTTT. It is translated as CASSKRTGYEKLFF.